One sample yielded the 29 T cell receptor beta chains listed below, sequenced in a study of blood T cell repertoires in COVID-19. Using immunoSEQ multiplex PCR, the repertoire was profiled, and TCRdb retains in-frame clones only, with some absent. The sample shows about 300,000 clones, about 88% of them seen only once. The sample taken for sequencing was peripheral blood. Every receptor here comes from a man between 65 and 85 years old with acute or convalescent COVID-19.

This clone was counted a single time. The chain recombines TRBV5-1 with TRBJ1-3; 9 bases line up with TRBD1. CDR1 and CDR2 (germline): SGHRS, YFSETQ. J gave up 3 bases and V 4 bases, and 8 bases lay outside the gene matches. The CDR3 loop spans 16 amino acids. CDR3 sequence (DNA): TGCGCCAGCAGCCAGATACAGGGGGCGGATGGAAACACCATATATTTT. This sequence encodes CASSQIQGADGNTIYF. Variable domain in full (rest from reference TRBV5-1 and TRBJ1-3): KAGVTQTPRYLIKTRGQQVTLSCSPISGHRSVSWYQQTPGQGLQFLFEYFSETQRNKGNFPGRFSGRQFSNSRSEMNVSTLELGDSALYLCASSQIQGADGNTIYFGEGSWLTVV.

The V call is TRBV19, the J call TRBJ1-5; TRBD1 agrees at 7 bases. The length of the CDR3 is 15 residues. Germline trimming cut 7 bases from V and 3 bases from J; bases unmatched to any gene: 9. CDR1 LNHDA and CDR2 SQIVND come from the germline V gene (reference sequence). The CDR3 nucleotides read TGTGCCAGTACCTTCAGGGGGTCAGACAATCAGCCCCAGCATTTT. The encoded protein is CASTFRGSDNQPQHF.

This chain links TRBV19 with TRBJ1-5, with 8 bases identical to TRBD1. CDR3 length equals 15 residues. Trimming removed 6 bases from V and 5 bases from J; junction bases left unmatched: 9. CDR1 is LNHDA, CDR2 SQIVND, per germline (reference sequence). CDR3 amino acids: CASRKPGGGYQPQHF. The CDR3 nucleotides read TGTGCCAGTAGGAAACCAGGGGGCGGCTATCAGCCCCAGCATTTT.

J is TRBJ2-2 and V is TRBV5-4; 10 bases align to TRBD2. CDR1 is SGHNT, CDR2 YYREEE, per germline (reference sequence). The CDR3 length is 16 residues. After removal of 5 bases from V and 5 bases from J, the junction contained 9 bases not matched to a gene. The CDR3 spells CASSDPELAGTGELFF. DNA for the CDR3: TGTGCCAGCAGTGACCCGGAACTAGCGGGGACCGGGGAGCTGTTTTTT.

V and J are TRBV19 and TRBJ1-2, with 9 bases identical to TRBD1. Germline V gene sequence: CDR1 LNHDA, CDR2 SQIVND (reference sequence). CDR3 length: 16 residues. After removal of 5 bases from V and 3 bases from J, the junction contained 10 bases not matched to a gene. In nucleotides, the CDR3 is TGTGCCAGTAGTCCCCTCGGGACAGGGAGGGACTATGGCTACACCTTC. This encodes CASSPLGTGRDYGYTF.

The V and J genes are TRBV7-9 and TRBJ2-7; 10 nucleotides match TRBD1. The CDR3 loop spans 17 amino acids. J was trimmed by 0 bases and V by 5 bases; bases with no gene match: 10. Germline CDR1 is SEHNR and CDR2 is FQNEAQ (reference sequence). CDR3: CASSDTNWDRGSYEQYF. The CDR3 DNA is TGTGCCAGCAGCGACACAAACTGGGACAGGGGCTCCTACGAGCAGTACTTC.

The V call is TRBV15, the J call TRBJ2-1; D not certain. V was shortened by 1 base and J by 9 bases, with 10 bases between the two germline ends. The germline gives CDR1 LNHNV, CDR2 YYDKDF (reference sequence). The CDR3 totals 13 residues. CDR3 DNA: TGTGCCACCAGCAGAGGGGCACGGATTGAGCAGTTCTTC. The encoded protein is CATSRGARIEQFF. Complete variable domain (other parts from reference TRBV15 and TRBJ2-1): DAMVIQNPRYQVTQFGKPVTLSCSQTLNHNVMYWYQQKSSQAPKLLFHYYDKDFNNEADTPDNFQSRRPNTSFCFLDIRSPGLGDTAMYLCATSRGARIEQFFGPGTRLTVL.

As regards this clone: Distinct nucleotide sequences in the sample also encode this CDR3. The chain recombines TRBV6-2 or TRBV6-3 with TRBJ1-5; possible D gene TRBD1, 6 bases. The CDR3 extends over 14 amino acids. The germline V gene encodes CDR1 MNHEY and CDR2 SVGEGT. V shed 0 bases and J shed 6 bases, with 9 bases lying between them. The CDR3 protein is CASSYSTGSQPQHF. DNA of the CDR3: TGTGCCAGCAGTTACTCGACAGGTTCTCAGCCCCAGCATTTT.

Written as DNA, the CDR3 is TGCGCCAGCAGCCAAGATCTAAGGACAGGGGGTCAGCCCCAGCATTTT. Its translation is CASSQDLRTGGQPQHF. The chain employs TRBV4-3 and TRBJ1-5, with 10 bases lining up with TRBD1. V was clipped by 0 bases and J by 6 bases; unmatched bases: 5. Germline assignment: CDR1 LGHNA and CDR2 YSLEER. The CDR3 sequence is 16 residues long.

V gene TRBV19 combines with J gene TRBJ2-7; 11 bases match TRBD1. Germline-derived CDR1 and CDR2 are LNHDA and SQIVND (reference sequence). The V segment lost 1 base and the J segment 5 bases; nucleotides outside the gene matches: 7. The CDR3 consists of 16 residues. CDR3 nucleotides: TGTGCCAGTAGTATAGGTTCGGGACAGGGGGTCCACGAGCAGTACTTC. It specifies CASSIGSGQGVHEQYF.

V gene TRBV28 combines with J gene TRBJ1-5; tentatively, D is TRBD1 (5 bases). With 3 bases removed from V and 5 bases from J, the gap between germline ends came to 14 bases. Germline V gene data show CDR1 as MDHEN and CDR2 as SYDVKM. The CDR3 is 15 amino acids. The CDR3 loop reads CASSLGTLGDQPQHF. The DNA of the CDR3 is TGTGCCAGCAGTTTGGGAACTCTAGGGGATCAGCCCCAGCATTTT.

About this clone itself: Different DNA sequences within this sample yield the same CDR3. The genes are TRBV5-1 and TRBJ1-4; possibly TRBD1 for D (6 bases). CDR3 size: 14 residues. The germline V and J ends were trimmed by 2 bases and 5 bases, with 10 bases remaining between them. Germline V gene lookup returns CDR1 SGHRS and CDR2 YFSETQ. The CDR3 spells CASSFGGSNEKLFF. The CDR3 DNA sequence: TGCGCCAGCAGCTTTGGGGGCTCCAATGAAAAACTGTTTTTT.

This chain uses TRBV7-9 with TRBJ2-7, with D maybe TRBD1 (5 bases). Germline V gives CDR1 SEHNR, CDR2 FQNEAQ (reference sequence). The CDR3 covers 13 residues. V shed 4 bases and J shed 7 bases, with 14 bases lying between them. CDR3: CASSSSRVGEQYF. For the CDR3, the DNA is TGTGCCAGCAGCTCCTCCAGGGTGGGGGAGCAGTACTTC.

The CDR3 region has the DNA TGTGCCATCAGTGGCACAAAAACTAACGAGCAGTACTTC. Protein product: CAISGTKTNEQYF. This chain joins TRBV10-3 and TRBJ2-7; D gene uncertain. The germline CDR1 and CDR2 sequences are ENHRY and SYGVKD. V dropped 4 bases and J dropped 5 bases, with 12 bases sitting between them. CDR3 length equals 13 residues.

The chain employs TRBV7-9 and TRBJ2-1, with a tentative D call TRBD2 (5 bases). Germline V gene sequence: CDR1 SEHNR, CDR2 FQNEAQ (reference sequence). This CDR3 is 12 amino acids long. With 3 bases removed from V and 13 bases from J, the gap between germline ends came to 13 bases. DNA for the CDR3: TGTGCCAGCAGCTTGACGACTATTGGCCAGTTCTTC. Amino acids: CASSLTTIGQFF. Complete variable domain (other parts from reference TRBV7-9 and TRBJ2-1): DTGVSQNPRHKITKRGQNVTFRCDPISEHNRLYWYRQTLGQGPEFLTYFQNEAQLEKSRLLSDRFSAERPKGSFSTLEIQRTEQGDSAMYLCASSLTTIGQFFGPGTRLTVL.

This clone appeared once. V usage is TRBV19 and J usage is TRBJ2-5, with 7 bases that match TRBD1. V dropped 3 bases and J dropped 1; count of bases not matched to a gene: 2. The CDR3 has 14 residues. Germline V gene sequence: CDR1 LNHDA, CDR2 SQIVND (reference sequence). The CDR3 sequence: CASSMRTGQETQYF. The CDR3, as DNA: TGTGCCAGTAGTATGCGGACAGGCCAAGAGACCCAGTACTTC.

V is TRBV7-9 and J is TRBJ1-5; TRBD1 is a possible D gene (6 bases). The germline V and J ends were trimmed by 5 bases and 0 bases, with 29 bases remaining between them. Germline V gene data show CDR1 as SEHNR and CDR2 as FQNEAQ (reference sequence). The CDR3 runs to 21 residues. The CDR3 nucleotides read TGTGCCAGCAGCAAGGCAGCTGGGGGAGCTCCGGACAGTTATAGCAATCAGCCCCAGCATTTT. Amino acid sequence: CASSKAAGGAPDSYSNQPQHF.

In this sample, this clone turned up once. The CDR3 spells CASSPDRAEAFF. The CDR3 DNA follows: TGTGCCAGCAGCCCCGACAGGGCTGAAGCTTTCTTT. The chain is built from TRBV7-8 and TRBJ1-1; TRBD1 matches 7 bases. J gave up 6 bases and V 5 bases, and 3 bases lay outside the gene matches. CDR3 length: 12 residues. Germline V gene lookup returns CDR1 SGHVS and CDR2 FQNEAQ.

The chain links TRBV18 to TRBJ2-5, with D unclear. V was trimmed by 4 bases and J by 1 base, leaving 7 bases between them. The V gene's germline CDR1 is KGHSH and CDR2 LQKENI. The CDR3 has 13 amino acids. CDR3 nucleotide sequence: TGTGCCAGCTCACACTCCGTCCAAGAGACCCAGTACTTC. It translates to CASSHSVQETQYF.

This rearrangement joins TRBV19 to TRBJ2-3; tentatively, D is TRBD2 (6 bases). Germline CDR1 reads LNHDA; CDR2 reads SQIVND (reference sequence). CDR3 length equals 15 residues. Trimming removed 6 bases from V and 2 bases from J, with 15 bases in between. As DNA, the CDR3 is TGTGCCAGTAGAAGTGGAGGGGCCAACACAGATACGCAGTATTTT. Its protein product is CASRSGGANTDTQYF.

This sequence joins TRBV11-2 and TRBJ1-2; D not resolved. The V end lost 5 bases, the J end lost 6 bases, and 13 bases lay between the germline ends. Germline CDR1 and CDR2: SGHAT and FQNNGV. CDR3 length: 13 amino acids. The CDR3 bases are TGTGCCAGCAGCCCGTACCGGGTTGATGGCTACACCTTC. Amino acids: CASSPYRVDGYTF.

CDR3 bases: TGTGCCAGCAGCACGGGACAGGGGAACACCGGGGAGCTGTTTTTT. It encodes CASSTGQGNTGELFF. The chain links TRBV7-2 to TRBJ2-2; 9 nucleotides match TRBD1. There are 15 residues in the CDR3. Trimming cost V 5 bases and J 1 base; bases outside gene matches: 2. CDR1 SGHTA and CDR2 FQGNSA come from the germline V gene.

V is TRBV2 and J is TRBJ1-3; 8 bases map to TRBD1. The CDR3 covers 14 residues. Germline loops: CDR1 SNHLY, CDR2 FYNNEI. After removal of 3 bases from V and 7 bases from J, the junction contained 5 bases not matched to a gene. This chain's CDR3 is CASSDRTGSNTIYF. The CDR3 DNA is TGTGCCAGCAGTGACCGGACAGGGAGTAACACCATATATTTT.

The V and J genes are TRBV15 and TRBJ2-7; D is possibly TRBD1 (6 bases). Germline-derived CDR1 and CDR2 are LNHNV and YYDKDF (reference sequence). CDR3 size: 14 residues. Trimming stripped 2 bases from V and 2 bases from J, with 10 bases between. The CDR3 DNA follows: TGTGCCACCAGCAGACAAAGGACAGCCTACGAGCAGTACTTC. Translation: CATSRQRTAYEQYF.

This rearrangement joins TRBV19 to TRBJ1-1, with 7 bases lining up with TRBD1. The CDR3 sequence is 15 residues long. V lost 7 bases and J lost 1; bases outside the gene matches: 9. The germline gives CDR1 LNHDA, CDR2 SQIVND (reference sequence). Written as DNA, the CDR3 is TGTGCCAGTACCCTACCAGGGGGAAGGAACACTGAAGCTTTCTTT. This encodes CASTLPGGRNTEAFF.

The CDR3 DNA reads TGCGCCAGCAGCCAAGATTCGGCAGGGGGGAACACCATATATTTT. This codes for CASSQDSAGGNTIYF. This chain uses TRBV4-1 with TRBJ1-3; the match to TRBD1 covers 7 bases. The CDR3 covers 15 residues. Losses at the gene ends were 0 bases for V and 7 bases for J; bases not matched to a gene: 6. Germline CDR1 reads MGHRA; CDR2 reads YSYEKL.

Concerning this clone: This CDR3 is also generated by other DNA sequences in the sample. The V gene is TRBV5-4, the J gene TRBJ2-5, with 10 nucleotides matching TRBD1. The J segment lost 5 bases and the V segment lost 0 bases, leaving 4 bases of the junction unmatched. The V gene's germline CDR1 is SGHNT and CDR2 YYREEE (reference sequence). The CDR3 covers 15 residues. The CDR3 loop reads CASSLGQGASETQYF. CDR3 sequence (DNA): TGTGCCAGCAGCTTGGGACAGGGGGCAAGTGAGACCCAGTACTTC.

This clone has only one observation. The J gene is TRBJ1-2, the V gene TRBV7-2, with 10 positions matching TRBD1. The CDR3 extends over 14 amino acids. Germline V gene lookup returns CDR1 SGHTA and CDR2 FQGNSA. V lost 4 bases, J lost 2 bases, and 1 base stayed unmatched. The CDR3 reads CASSSTGGNYGYTF. The CDR3 DNA sequence: TGTGCCAGCAGCTCGACAGGGGGCAACTATGGCTACACCTTC.

The chain links TRBV11-2 to TRBJ2-1, with 7 bases matching TRBD2. The CDR3 spans 13 residues. CDR1 and CDR2 (germline): SGHAT, FQNNGV. With 3 bases clipped from V and 6 bases from J, the junction kept 2 bases outside the gene matches. CDR3 residues: CASSFRGGNEQFF. DNA for the CDR3: TGTGCCAGCAGCTTTCGCGGGGGCAATGAGCAGTTCTTC.